This T cell receptor (beta chain) was documented in a study of T cell responses to AZD1222 COVID-19 vaccine. Study-level points and caveats: Spike-specific TCR breadth and depth were elevated following two AZD1222 doses. Regions 160-218 and 743-854 dominated among vaccine-associated CD4 TCRs spanning spike. Repertoire samples came only from after the peak T cell response.

Repertoires were generated with immunoSEQ multiplex PCR, while TCRdb's copy carries only in-frame clones and drops some. The top ten hold 22% of the sample, which has 100,000 to 130,000 clones, about 90% seen once. The CDR3 has 11 residues. CDR1 and CDR2 from the germline V gene are DFQATT and SNEGSKA (reference sequence). V was trimmed by 5 bases and J by 1 base, leaving 2 bases between them. This clone was observed a single time. The antigen is not known. The source is an adult in good health. The rearrangement uses TRBV20-1 and TRBJ2-2, with unresolved D. The starting material was peripheral blood, obtained on day 0 of AZD1222 vaccination. This CDR3 is CSAENTGELFF. CDR3 bases: TGCAGTGCTGAGAACACCGGGGAGCTGTTTTTT.